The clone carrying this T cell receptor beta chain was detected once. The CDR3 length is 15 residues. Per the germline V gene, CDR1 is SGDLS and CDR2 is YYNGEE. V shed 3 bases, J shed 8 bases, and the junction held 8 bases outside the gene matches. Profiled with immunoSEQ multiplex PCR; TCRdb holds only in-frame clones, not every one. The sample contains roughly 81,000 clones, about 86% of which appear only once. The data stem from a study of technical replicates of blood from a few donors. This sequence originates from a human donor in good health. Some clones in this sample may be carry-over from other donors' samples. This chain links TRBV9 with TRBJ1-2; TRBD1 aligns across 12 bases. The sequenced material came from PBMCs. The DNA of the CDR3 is TGTGCCAGCAGCGGTTGGGGACAGGGGGCGAGGGGCTACACCTTC. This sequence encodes CASSGWGQGARGYTF. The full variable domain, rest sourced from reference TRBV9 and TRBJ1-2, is DSGVTQTPKHLITATGQRVTLRCSPRSGDLSVYWYQQSLDQGLQFLIQYYNGEERAKGNILERFSAQQFPDLHSELNLSSLELGDSALYFCASSGWGQGARGYTFGSGTRLTVV.